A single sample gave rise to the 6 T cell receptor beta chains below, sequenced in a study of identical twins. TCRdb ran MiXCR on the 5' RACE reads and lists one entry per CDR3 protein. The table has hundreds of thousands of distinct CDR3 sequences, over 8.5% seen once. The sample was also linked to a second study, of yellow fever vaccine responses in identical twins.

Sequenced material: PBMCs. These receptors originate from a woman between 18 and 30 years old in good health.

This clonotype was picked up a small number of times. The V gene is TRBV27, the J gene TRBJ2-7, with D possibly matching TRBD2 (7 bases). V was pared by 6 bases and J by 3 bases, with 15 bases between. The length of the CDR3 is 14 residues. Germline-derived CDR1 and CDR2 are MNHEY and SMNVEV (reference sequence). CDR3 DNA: TGTGCCAGCAGATCGGGGGGCGCAAACTACGAGCAGTACTTC. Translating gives CASRSGGANYEQYF.

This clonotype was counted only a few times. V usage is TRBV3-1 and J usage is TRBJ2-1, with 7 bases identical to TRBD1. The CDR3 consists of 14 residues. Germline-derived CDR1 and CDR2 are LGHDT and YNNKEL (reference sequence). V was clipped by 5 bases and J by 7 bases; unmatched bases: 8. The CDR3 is CASSSRQGLNEQFF. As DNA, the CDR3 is TGTGCCAGCAGCTCCCGACAGGGTCTGAATGAGCAGTTCTTC.

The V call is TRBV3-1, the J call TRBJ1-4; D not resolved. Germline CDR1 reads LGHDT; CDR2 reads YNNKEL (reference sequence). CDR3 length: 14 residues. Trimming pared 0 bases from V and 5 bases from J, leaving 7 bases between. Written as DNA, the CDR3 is TGTGCCAGCAGCCAAGAAGGTCTCAATGAAAAACTGTTTTTT. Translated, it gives CASSQEGLNEKLFF.

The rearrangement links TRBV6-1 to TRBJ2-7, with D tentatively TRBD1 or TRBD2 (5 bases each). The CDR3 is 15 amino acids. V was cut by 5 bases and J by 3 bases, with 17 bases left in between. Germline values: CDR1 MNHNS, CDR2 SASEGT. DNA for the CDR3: TGTGCCAGCAGTCCGGGACGATCGGGTGACTACGAGCAGTACTTC. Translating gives CASSPGRSGDYEQYF.

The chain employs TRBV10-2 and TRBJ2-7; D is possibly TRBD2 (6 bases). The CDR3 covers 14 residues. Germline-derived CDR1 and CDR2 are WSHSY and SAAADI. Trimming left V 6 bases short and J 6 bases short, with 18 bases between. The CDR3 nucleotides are TGCGCCAGCAGCGGCGGGGACTCGTGGGGCGAGCAGTACTTC. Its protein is CASSGGDSWGEQYF.

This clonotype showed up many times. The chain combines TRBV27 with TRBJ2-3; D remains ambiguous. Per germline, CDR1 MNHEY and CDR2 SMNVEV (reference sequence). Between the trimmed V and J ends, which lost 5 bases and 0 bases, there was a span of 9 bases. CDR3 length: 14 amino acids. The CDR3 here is CASSLQRSTDTQYF. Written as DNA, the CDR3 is TGTGCCAGCAGTCTACAGCGAAGCACAGATACGCAGTATTTT.